These 23 T cell receptor beta chains were all obtained from the same sample, sequenced in a study of blood T cell repertoires in COVID-19. Data came from immunoSEQ multiplex PCR; TCRdb stores just in-frame clones and leaves some out. This sample has fewer than 110,000 clones, with 88% found just once. The sample was peripheral blood. These receptor sequences come from a human donor in a cohort sampled during active COVID-19.

The chain has TRBV6-5 and TRBJ2-1; tentative D call: TRBD1 (6 bases). In germline, CDR1 is MNHEY, CDR2 SVGAGI. The V end was cut by 6 bases, the J end by 3 bases, with 15 bases between. This CDR3 has 15 amino acids. CDR3 residues: CASRAPGHYYNEQFF. In DNA, the CDR3 is TGTGCCAGCAGAGCCCCGGGACATTACTACAATGAGCAGTTCTTC.

The V and J genes are TRBV5-1 and TRBJ1-4; no clear D gene. Germline V gene data show CDR1 as SGHRS and CDR2 as YFSETQ. The CDR3 covers 14 residues. V dropped 2 bases and J dropped 8 bases, with 13 bases sitting between them. The CDR3 protein is CASSFGEDDEKLFF. CDR3 nucleotides: TGCGCCAGCAGCTTCGGGGAGGATGACGAAAAACTGTTTTTT. The full variable domain, in which reference TRBV5-1 and TRBJ1-4 provide the parts outside the CDR3, is KAGVTQTPRYLIKTRGQQVTLSCSPISGHRSVSWYQQTPGQGLQFLFEYFSETQRNKGNFPGRFSGRQFSNSRSEMNVSTLELGDSALYLCASSFGEDDEKLFFGSGTQLSVL.

The J gene is TRBJ1-2, the V gene TRBV7-2; D is possibly TRBD1 (5 bases). The CDR3 consists of 15 residues. The ends were cut back, 5 bases at V and 8 bases at J, with 21 bases in the middle. Germline loops: CDR1 SGHTA, CDR2 FQGNSA. This CDR3 reads CASSGWGGRESGYTF. The CDR3 DNA reads as TGTGCCAGCAGCGGCTGGGGGGGGAGGGAGAGCGGCTACACCTTC.

The J gene is TRBJ2-7, the V gene TRBV29-1; no reliable D call. The germline V gene has CDR1 SQVTM and CDR2 ANQGSEA. The CDR3 sequence is 13 residues long. V was pared by 4 bases and J by 2 bases, with 12 bases between. This chain's CDR3 is CSVARATPYEQYF. The DNA of the CDR3 is TGCAGCGTTGCGAGAGCAACCCCCTACGAGCAGTACTTC.

The chain combines TRBV5-6 with TRBJ2-7; TRBD1 is a possible D gene (7 bases). V was clipped by 3 bases and J by 4 bases, with 11 bases between them. Germline CDR1 SGHDT, CDR2 YYEEEE. The CDR3 has 13 residues. CDR3 sequence: CASSSTGRYEQYF. The CDR3 coding sequence is TGTGCCAGCAGCTCGACAGGGAGGTACGAGCAGTACTTC. Based on the CDR3 plus reference TRBV5-6 and TRBJ2-7, the full variable domain is DAGVTQSPTHLIKTRGQQVTLRCSPKSGHDTVSWYQQALGQGPQFIFQYYEEEERQRGNFPDRFSGHQFPNYSSELNVNALLLGDSALYLCASSSTGRYEQYFGPGTRLTVT.

The J gene is TRBJ1-2, the V gene TRBV7-2; possibly TRBD1 for D (5 bases). Trimming took off 5 bases at V and 2 bases at J, with 15 bases between the two ends. CDR3 size: 15 residues. Germline lookup yields CDR1 SGHTA and CDR2 FQGNSA. The CDR3 sequence is CASSPGGTANYGYTF. The CDR3 DNA sequence: TGTGCCAGCAGCCCCGGGGGGACGGCGAACTATGGCTACACCTTC.

The rearrangement joins TRBV11-3 to TRBJ2-3; 7 nucleotides align to TRBD1. V trimming: 5 bases; J trimming: 1 base; junction bases outside the gene matches: 6. Germline lookup yields CDR1 SGHNT and CDR2 YENEEA. The CDR3 covers 15 residues. DNA of the CDR3: TGTGCCAGCAGCAGAGACAGGGTAGGCACAGATACGCAGTATTTT. It codes for CASSRDRVGTDTQYF. Drawing the rest from reference TRBV11-3 and TRBJ2-3, the complete variable domain is EAGVVQSPRYKIIEKKQPVAFWCNPISGHNTLYWYLQNLGQGPELLIRYENEEAVDDSQLPKDRFSAERLKGVDSTLKIQPAELGDSAVYLCASSRDRVGTDTQYFGPGTRLTVL.

The V and J genes are TRBV24-1 and TRBJ2-1; 9 bases are a match to TRBD2. The J segment lost 4 bases and the V segment lost 7 bases, leaving 4 bases of the junction unmatched. Germline V gene data show CDR1 as KGHDR and CDR2 as SFDVKD. The CDR3 runs 14 residues. CDR3 nucleotides: TGTGCCACCAGGGGGAGCGGGAGGTACAATGAGCAGTTCTTC. This translates into CATRGSGRYNEQFF.

This chain connects TRBV27 to TRBJ2-1; 7 bases line up with TRBD2. The CDR3 has 14 amino acids. V dropped 7 bases and J dropped 10; count of bases not matched to a gene: 13. The germline gives CDR1 MNHEY, CDR2 SMNVEV (reference sequence). CDR3 region: CASTPAGSPMEQFF. The CDR3 DNA is TGTGCCAGCACCCCAGCGGGGAGCCCGATGGAGCAGTTCTTC.

This clone was seen a single time. This rearrangement joins TRBV7-2 to TRBJ1-5; TRBD1 aligns across 7 bases. This CDR3 region has 15 residues. The germline V gene has CDR1 SGHTA and CDR2 FQGNSA. V lost 0 bases to trimming and J lost 4 bases; unmatched junction nucleotides: 3. CDR3 in DNA: TGTGCCAGCAGCTTAGCGCCGGGACAGAATCAGCCCCAGCATTTT. Translation gives CASSLAPGQNQPQHF.

The gene calls are TRBV15 and TRBJ1-2, with a tentative D call TRBD1 (5 bases). V lost 0 bases and J 4 bases, leaving 18 bases between the germline ends. Germline values: CDR1 LNHNV, CDR2 YYDKDF (reference sequence). The CDR3 spans 17 residues. The CDR3 protein is CATSRDLLGREGYGYTF. The CDR3 nucleotides are TGTGCCACCAGCAGAGATCTCCTTGGCAGGGAGGGCTATGGCTACACCTTC.

The gene calls are TRBV9 and TRBJ2-7, with D unresolved. There are 14 residues in the CDR3. The V and J ends lost 4 bases and 2 bases respectively, with 13 bases between them. Germline CDR1 is SGDLS and CDR2 is YYNGEE. The CDR3 coding sequence is TGTGCCAGCAGCTTAACATCCTCCCCCTACGAGCAGTACTTC. Protein: CASSLTSSPYEQYF.

This clone was picked up one time. This chain joins TRBV11-2 and TRBJ1-6; D is undetermined. Trimming removed 2 bases from V and 7 bases from J, with 12 bases in between. Germline V CDR1 and CDR2: SGHAT, FQNNGV. CDR3 length equals 15 residues. The CDR3: CASSLNFLLNSPLHF. The CDR3 bases are TGTGCCAGCAGCTTAAATTTCCTCTTAAATTCACCCCTCCACTTT.

V and J are TRBV30 and TRBJ1-6, with D possibly being TRBD1 (6 bases). Trimming pared 5 bases from V and 4 bases from J, leaving 18 bases between. CDR1 and CDR2 (germline): GTSNPN, SVGIG (reference sequence). CDR3 size: 16 residues. This chain's CDR3 is CAWENRDTHYNSPLHF. Here the CDR3 DNA reads TGTGCCTGGGAGAACCGGGACACCCATTATAATTCACCCCTCCACTTT.

The chain recombines TRBV11-2 with TRBJ2-7, with 7 bases that match TRBD1. The CDR3 loop spans 13 amino acids. Unmatched junction bases numbered 4, after V lost 5 bases and J lost 3 bases. The germline V gene encodes CDR1 SGHAT and CDR2 FQNNGV. The DNA of the CDR3 is TGTGCCAGCAGCCGAGACAGGGACTACGAGCAGTACTTC. Translated, it gives CASSRDRDYEQYF.

The chain combines TRBV3-1 (or the pseudogene TRBV3-2) with TRBJ2-5, with 13 bases aligning to TRBD2. With V trimmed by 4 bases and J by 5 bases, 10 bases remained unmatched. This CDR3 region has 17 residues. Germline V gene lookup returns CDR1 LGHDT and CDR2 YNNKEL (reference sequence). Here the CDR3 DNA reads TGTGCCAGCAGCCTAAGGGTACTAGCGGGAGGGGCGGAGACCCAGTACTTC. Translating gives CASSLRVLAGGAETQYF.

The rearrangement links TRBV5-5 to TRBJ2-3, with unresolved D. With 4 bases removed from V and 6 bases from J, the gap between germline ends came to 9 bases. The CDR3 extends over 12 amino acids. The germline CDR1 and CDR2 sequences are SGHKS and YYEKEE (reference sequence). CDR3 protein: CASSPRWDTQYF. The CDR3 coding sequence is TGTGCCAGCAGCCCCAGGTGGGATACGCAGTATTTT.

A few counts support this clone. This chain joins TRBV9 and TRBJ2-1; weak D call: TRBD1 (6 bases). V lost 0 bases and J 6 bases, leaving 13 bases between the germline ends. CDR3 size: 15 residues. In germline, CDR1 is SGDLS, CDR2 YYNGEE. CDR3 loop: CASSVVTGSFNEQFF. The CDR3, as DNA: TGTGCCAGCAGCGTAGTTACAGGGAGCTTCAATGAGCAGTTCTTC.

The rearrangement joins TRBV19 to TRBJ1-1; TRBD1 agrees at 9 bases. The CDR3 is made up of 14 amino acids. The germline CDR1 and CDR2 sequences are LNHDA and SQIVND (reference sequence). With V trimmed by 4 bases and J by 2 bases, 2 bases remained unmatched. CDR3 sequence reads: CASSRDRDNTEAFF. The DNA for the CDR3 is TGTGCCAGTAGTAGGGACAGGGACAACACTGAAGCTTTCTTT.

V usage is TRBV18 and J usage is TRBJ2-5; 8 bases line up with TRBD1. The germline CDR1 and CDR2 sequences are KGHSH and LQKENI. The ends lost 6 bases at V and 3 bases at J; junction bases unmatched: 9. The length of the CDR3 is 15 residues. The CDR3 protein is CASSPRQGREETQYF. CDR3 sequence (DNA): TGTGCCAGCTCCCCCAGACAGGGGCGGGAAGAGACCCAGTACTTC.

This chain joins TRBV6-5 and TRBJ1-3, with TRBD1 as a possible D gene (5 bases). Germline V gene data show CDR1 as MNHEY and CDR2 as SVGAGI. The CDR3 consists of 13 residues. V lost 6 bases, J lost 4 bases, and 10 bases lay in between. The CDR3 sequence: CASRETAGNTIYF. The DNA of the CDR3 is TGTGCCAGCAGAGAGACAGCCGGAAACACCATATATTTT.

The V and J genes are TRBV24-1 and TRBJ2-1; 15 bases are a match to TRBD2. Per germline, CDR1 KGHDR and CDR2 SFDVKD. Trimming took 6 bases from V and 9 from J; bases not matched to a gene: 5. There are 15 residues in the CDR3. The CDR3 DNA reads TGTGCCACCAGTCCGGGACTAGCGGGAGGAGGTGAGCAGTTCTTC. It specifies CATSPGLAGGGEQFF.

This rearrangement joins TRBV19 to TRBJ1-4, with D tentatively TRBD1 (5 bases). The CDR3 is 15 residues long. Trimming took off 3 bases at V and 3 bases at J, with 11 bases between the two ends. Germline loops: CDR1 LNHDA, CDR2 SQIVND (reference sequence). The CDR3 loop reads CASSMAGLANEKLFF. The CDR3 DNA reads TGTGCCAGTAGTATGGCGGGGCTTGCTAATGAAAAACTGTTTTTT.